This T cell receptor beta chain comes out of a study of blood T cell repertoires in COVID-19. Clones were sequenced by immunoSEQ multiplex PCR, and TCRdb holds only the in-frame ones, with some missing. Among approximately 47,000 clones listed, 84% were seen once. The germline CDR1 and CDR2 sequences are LNHDA and SQIVND (reference sequence). This CDR3 comprises 14 residues. The V segment lost 7 bases and the J segment 2 bases; nucleotides outside the gene matches: 5. The chain carries TRBV19 and TRBJ2-7; 10 bases agree with TRBD1. The sample comprised peripheral blood. The sequence came from a man between 60 and 75 years old with acute or convalescent COVID-19. DNA for the CDR3: TGTGCCAGTACCCAGACAGGGGGCCCCTACGAGCAGTACTTC. Its translation is CASTQTGGPYEQYF.